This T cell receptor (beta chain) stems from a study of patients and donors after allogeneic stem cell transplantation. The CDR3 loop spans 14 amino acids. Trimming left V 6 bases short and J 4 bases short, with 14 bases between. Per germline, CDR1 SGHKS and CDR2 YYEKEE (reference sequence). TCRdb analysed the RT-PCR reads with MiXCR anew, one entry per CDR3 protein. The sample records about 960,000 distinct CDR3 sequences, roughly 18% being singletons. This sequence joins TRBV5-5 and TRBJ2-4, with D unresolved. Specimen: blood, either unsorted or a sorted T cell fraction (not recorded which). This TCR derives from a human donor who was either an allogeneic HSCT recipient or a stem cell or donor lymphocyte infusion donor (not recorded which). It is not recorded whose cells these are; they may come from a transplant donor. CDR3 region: CASTQYSPKNIQYF. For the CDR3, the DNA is TGTGCCAGCACCCAGTACTCCCCGAAAAACATTCAGTACTTC.